This is a list of T cell receptor beta chains from one sample in a study of identical twins. Each CDR3 protein is one row after TCRdb ran MiXCR on the 5' RACE reads. The table records a few hundred thousand distinct CDR3 sequences, 7.5% to 10% of them present only once. This sample was shared with a second study, whose subject was yellow fever vaccine responses in identical twins.

The sequencing input was PBMCs. The receptors originated from a woman aged 18-29 years in good health. Both conserved end residues are part of each CDR3. Where a row states a size, it is once, few, many or the class of an expanded clone; other rows omit it.

j_gene,v_gene,abundance,CDR3aa
TRBJ2-3,TRBV7-2,-,CASSESRDTDTQYF
TRBJ2-7,TRBV5-1,many,CASSPGGDSYEQYF
TRBJ2-1,TRBV7-3,few,CASSPNRASYNEQFF
TRBJ2-1,TRBV7-9,many,CASRLAGGLNEQFF
TRBJ2-7,TRBV5-1,few,CASSSSVQGAYEQYF
TRBJ2-3,TRBV24-1,many,CATSDGTGPTYTQYF
TRBJ2-7,TRBV4-3,-,CASSHSRGQSYEQYF
TRBJ1-1,TRBV15,many,CATSRQMNTEAFF
TRBJ2-2,TRBV15,many,CATSRDWDDLGGELFF
TRBJ2-1,TRBV24-1,few,CATSDLGQEQFF
TRBJ2-4,TRBV11-2,-,CASSLGASSGNIQYF
TRBJ2-3,TRBV5-1,-,CASSPGTGRDTQYF
TRBJ2-7,TRBV7-9,few,CASSFPQGEWDEQYF
TRBJ2-3,TRBV20-1,-,CSASPRALATYRTDTQYF
TRBJ1-4,TRBV6-2/TRBV6-3,few,CASSNLKNEKLFF
TRBJ2-3,TRBV4-3,many,CASSQEGSTDTQYF
TRBJ2-1,TRBV6-1,-,CASRPDVGEQFF
TRBJ2-5,TRBV5-1,-,CASSFRDGSETQYF
TRBJ2-7,TRBV6-1,many,CASRNFGTSGGLGNEQYF
TRBJ2-1,TRBV11-2,-,CASSSPGLAGGRSYNEQFF
TRBJ1-2,TRBV18,-,CASSPLVIRTGGDYGYTF
TRBJ2-3,TRBV29-1,-,CSVITPGLAEHSTDTQYF
TRBJ2-1,TRBV7-9,-,CASSLARAGGSEQFF
TRBJ2-7,TRBV6-5,-,CASSLGRASTYEQYF
TRBJ2-1,TRBV3-1,-,CASSRTASYNEQFF
TRBJ2-3,TRBV10-3,few,CAISGWDTQYF
TRBJ2-7,TRBV5-1,few,CASSLEGRAYEQYF